This TCR beta chain was sequenced in a study of identifying expanded T cells in peripheral blood. Points from the study as a whole: Across healthy donors, higher total template counts meant significantly greater roughly two-week count variance. Over approximately two and four weeks, about 15 and 18 clones changed, versus approximately 1.2 between replicates.

No infections or other immune events were documented during collection. Here immunoSEQ multiplex PCR was the method, and the copy in TCRdb shows in-frame clones only, minus some. The sample holds 65,000 to 95,000 clones, 84% seen once. With respect to this clone: Its antigen is not known.

The receptor comes from a person between 18 and 69 years old in good health. Sequencing input: blood.

This CDR3 reads CASSYGIGGTDTQYF. CDR3 bases: TGTGCCAGCAGTTACGGGATTGGGGGTACAGATACGCAGTATTTT. This chain links TRBV6-5 with TRBJ2-3; D tentatively reads TRBD1 or TRBD2 (5 bases each). This CDR3 spans 15 amino acids. Per the germline V gene, CDR1 is MNHEY and CDR2 is SVGAGI. Trimming left V 2 bases short and J 3 bases short, with 12 bases between.